The 10 T cell receptor beta chains below all came from one sample that was sequenced in a study of blood T cells in healthy people across ages. Primed by a sample-barcoded 5' primer and a J-beta primer mix, a second PCR proceeded for about 6 to 12 cycles. MiXCR, run by TCRdb on the 5' RACE reads, gives a single entry per CDR3 protein. The sample has some 800,000 distinct CDR3 sequences, 20% to 30% seen once. These data were also filed under a second study, of T cells of mothers and their children.

Source material: blood. These receptors all come from a boy younger than 18 in good health.

The V and J genes are TRBV20-1 and TRBJ2-4, with 8 bases aligning to TRBD1. Germline CDR1 is DFQATT and CDR2 is SNEGSKA (reference sequence). V was pared by 6 bases and J by 6 bases, with 10 bases of the junction left unmatched. The CDR3 contains 14 residues. CDR3 nucleotide sequence: TGCAGTGCCGGGACCGGGACAGGCCCAAACATTCAGTACTTC. This sequence encodes CSAGTGTGPNIQYF.

This clonotype came up a few times. The V gene is TRBV4-1, the J gene TRBJ2-5; no clear D gene. The end of the DNA is better explained by TRBJ2-1, so the J call may be wrong. Germline values: CDR1 MGHRA, CDR2 YSYEKL. There are 13 residues in the CDR3. The CDR3 is CASSPRVPNEQFF. CDR3 coding DNA: TGCGCCAGCAGCCCCCGAGTCCCTAATGAGCAGTTCTTC.

V usage is TRBV10-3 and J usage is TRBJ2-1; 8 bases map to TRBD1. Gene TRBJ2-7 matches the end of the DNA better, so the J call may be wrong. The CDR3 covers 11 residues. Germline V lookup: CDR1 ENHRY, CDR2 SYGVKD. CDR3 residues: CAIRTGDEQYF. The CDR3 DNA sequence: TGTGCCATCAGGACAGGGGACGAGCAGTACTTC.

The genes are TRBV29-1 and TRBJ2-3, with TRBD2 as a possible D gene (6 bases). Looked up from germline, CDR1 is SQVTM and CDR2 is ANQGSEA. V lost 4 bases to trimming and J lost 6 bases, with 11 bases between them. CDR3 length: 12 amino acids. In nucleotides, the CDR3 is TGCAGCGTTGGTAGGGCGGGGGATACGCAGTATTTT. Protein product: CSVGRAGDTQYF.

This clonotype turned up a few times. The genes are TRBV29-1 and TRBJ2-5, with D maybe TRBD1 (6 bases). The ends were cut back, 4 bases at V and 2 bases at J, with 14 bases in the middle. Germline CDR1 is SQVTM and CDR2 is ANQGSEA. The CDR3 length is 14 residues. CDR3 sequence: CSVALGTRQETQYF. CDR3 bases: TGCAGCGTTGCACTCGGGACAAGACAAGAGACCCAGTACTTC. The whole variable domain, remainder taken from reference TRBV29-1 and TRBJ2-5, is SAVISQKPSRDICQRGTSLTIQCQVDSQVTMMFWYRQQPGQSLTLIATANQGSEATYESGFVIDKFPISRPNLTFSTLTVSNMSPEDSSIYLCSVALGTRQETQYFGPGTRLLVL.

This clonotype was observed a handful of times. This rearrangement joins TRBV29-1 to TRBJ2-5; D not certain. Germline-derived CDR1 and CDR2 are SQVTM and ANQGSEA. The V gene lost 3 bases and the J gene lost 5 bases, with 13 bases spanning the gap. The CDR3 runs 13 residues. CDR3 sequence reads: CSVDLGYRETQYF. The CDR3 DNA sequence: TGCAGCGTTGACCTGGGGTATAGGGAGACCCAGTACTTC.

V gene TRBV28 combines with J gene TRBJ2-7; D is undetermined. V was cut by 3 bases and J by 3 bases, with 9 bases left in between. Per germline, CDR1 MDHEN and CDR2 SYDVKM. The CDR3 has 13 amino acids. The CDR3 reads CASSFSLLYEQYF. Written as DNA, the CDR3 is TGTGCCAGCAGTTTTAGTCTCCTCTACGAGCAGTACTTC.

The CDR3 sequence is CASSQEGGLGLANSYEQYF. The CDR3 DNA sequence: TGTGCCAGCAGCCAAGAGGGTGGGCTGGGGCTAGCCAACTCCTACGAGCAGTACTTC. The chain employs TRBV4-2 and TRBJ2-5; the D call may be TRBD1 or TRBD2 (5 bases each). The end of the DNA fits TRBJ2-7 better, so the J call may be wrong. Germline V gene data show CDR1 as LGHNA and CDR2 as YNFKEQ. The length of the CDR3 is 19 residues.

The sample holds a few counts of this clonotype. The CDR3 protein is CASSQDPRTPGSTEAFF. As DNA, the CDR3 is TGCGCCAGCAGCCAAGATCCAAGGACCCCCGGTAGCACTGAAGCTTTCTTT. The chain uses TRBV4-1 and TRBJ1-1; D ambiguous. The CDR3 totals 17 residues. Germline loops: CDR1 MGHRA, CDR2 YSYEKL. V was clipped by 0 bases and J by 4 bases, with 18 bases between them.

This clonotype was picked up a small number of times. This CDR3 reads CASGTGAYEQYF. Written as DNA, the CDR3 is TGTGCCTCAGGGACAGGGGCCTACGAGCAGTACTTC. The genes are TRBV10-3 and TRBJ2-7; TRBD1 matches at 10 bases. In germline, CDR1 is ENHRY, CDR2 SYGVKD. This CDR3 has 12 amino acids. V lost 11 bases, J lost 2 bases, and 3 bases stayed unmatched.